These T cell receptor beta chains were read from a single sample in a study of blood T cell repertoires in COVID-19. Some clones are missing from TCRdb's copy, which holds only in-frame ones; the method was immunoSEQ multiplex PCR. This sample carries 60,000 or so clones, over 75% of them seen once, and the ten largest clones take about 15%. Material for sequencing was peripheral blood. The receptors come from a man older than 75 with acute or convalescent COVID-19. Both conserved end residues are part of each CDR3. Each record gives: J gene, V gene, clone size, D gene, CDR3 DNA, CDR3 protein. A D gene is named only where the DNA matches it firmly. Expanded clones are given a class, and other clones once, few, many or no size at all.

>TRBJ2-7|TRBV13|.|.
TGTGCCAGCAGTCTCTCCTACGAGCAGTACTTC
CASSLSYEQYF
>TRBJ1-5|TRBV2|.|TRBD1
TGTGCCAGTGCCCCCGGGGACAGGGGTTCGAGTCAGCCCCAGCATTTT
CASAPGDRGSSQPQHF
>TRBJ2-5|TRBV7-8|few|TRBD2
TGTGCCAGCAGCTTAACCCGAGCGGGGGGGCAAGAGACCCAGTACTTC
CASSLTRAGGQETQYF
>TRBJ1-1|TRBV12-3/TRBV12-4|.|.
TGTGCCAGCAGTCCCGATAGAACTGAAGCTTTCTTT
CASSPDRTEAFF
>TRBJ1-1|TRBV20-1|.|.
TGCAGTGCTAGTCGGGGGAGGACTGAAGCTTTCTTT
CSASRGRTEAFF
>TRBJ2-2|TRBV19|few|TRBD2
TGTGCCACCCGATCCGGGACTAGCGTGGGCGGGGAGCTGTTTTTT
CATRSGTSVGGELFF
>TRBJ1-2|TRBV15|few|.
TGTGCCACCAGTGGACAGAGACTTAACTATGGCTACACCTTC
CATSGQRLNYGYTF
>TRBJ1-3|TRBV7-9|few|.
TGTGCCAGCAGCCCCCGGTCTTACTCTGGAAACACCATATATTTT
CASSPRSYSGNTIYF
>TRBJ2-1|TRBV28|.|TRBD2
TGTGCCAGCAAAGTGGGGGGGTCCTACAATGAGCAGTTCTTC
CASKVGGSYNEQFF
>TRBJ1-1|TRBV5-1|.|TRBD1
TGCGCCAGCTCCCCCGGGGGACAGGAGGTCACTGAAGCTTTCTTT
CASSPGGQEVTEAFF
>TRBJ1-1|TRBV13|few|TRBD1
TGTGCCAGCAGGCGACGACAGGGAAGGGAAGCTTTCTTT
CASRRRQGREAFF
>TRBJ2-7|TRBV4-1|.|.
TGCGCCAGCCAAACAGGGACCGAGCAGTACTTC
CASQTGTEQYF
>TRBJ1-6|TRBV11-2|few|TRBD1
TGTGCCAGCAGCTTAGATGGACAGGTTTATAATTCACCCCTCCACTTT
CASSLDGQVYNSPLHF
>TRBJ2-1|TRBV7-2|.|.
TGTGCCAGCAGCGGCCGAGGGCTAGCTCTTAAGAATGAGCAGTTCTTC
CASSGRGLALKNEQFF
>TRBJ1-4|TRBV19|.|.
TGTGCCAGTAGTATCTTCTATCGCGGCGGAACTAATGAAAAACTGTTTTTT
CASSIFYRGGTNEKLFF
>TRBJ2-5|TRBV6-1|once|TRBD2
TGTGCCAGCAGTGAACAGACTAGCGGGGGGGCCAGAGAGACCCAGTACTTC
CASSEQTSGGARETQYF
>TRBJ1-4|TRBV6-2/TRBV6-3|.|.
TGTGCCAGCAGTTATAGCGATGAAAAACTGTTTTTT
CASSYSDEKLFF
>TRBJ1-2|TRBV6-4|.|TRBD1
TGTGCCAGCAGTGTTTCGGGACAGGGTAACGGCTACACCTTC
CASSVSGQGNGYTF
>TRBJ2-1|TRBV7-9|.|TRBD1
TGTGCCAGCAGCTCGTCGGACAGGGGTGGAAGCTACAATGAGCAGTTCTTC
CASSSSDRGGSYNEQFF
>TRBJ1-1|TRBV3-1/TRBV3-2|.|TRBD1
TGTGCCAGCAGCCGAGATCGGACAGGGAGGAGAGCTTTCTTT
CASSRDRTGRRAFF
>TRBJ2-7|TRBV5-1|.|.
TGCGCCAGCAGCTCCCAGACAGGACGCTCCTACGAGCAGTACTTC
CASSSQTGRSYEQYF
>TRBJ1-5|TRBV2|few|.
TGTGCCAGCAGTGTGGGGGGGGCTCAGCCCCAGCATTTT
CASSVGGAQPQHF
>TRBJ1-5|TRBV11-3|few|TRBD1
TGTGCCAGCAGCGGCAACAGGGGGCTGAGCAATCAGCCCCAGCATTTT
CASSGNRGLSNQPQHF
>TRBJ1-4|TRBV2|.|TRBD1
TGTGCCAGCAAGGGGGACAGGGCGGCGGAAAAACTGTTTTTT
CASKGDRAAEKLFF
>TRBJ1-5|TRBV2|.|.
TGTGCCAGCAGTGCTGGCAACAATCAGCCCCAGCATTTT
CASSAGNNQPQHF
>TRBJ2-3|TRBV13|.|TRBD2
TGTGCCAGCAGCTTAGTGAGGACTAGCGGGGGCTCGACGCAGTATTTT
CASSLVRTSGGSTQYF
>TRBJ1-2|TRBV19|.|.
TGTGCCATCTCTAGGGGAATTGACTATGGCTACACCTTC
CAISRGIDYGYTF
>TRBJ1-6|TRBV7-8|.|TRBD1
TGTGCCAGCAGCTTGGACAGGGGCAATTCACCCCTCCACTTT
CASSLDRGNSPLHF
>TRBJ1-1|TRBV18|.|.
TGTGCCAGCTCACCAAGTAGGGGCAGGGGCACTGAAGCTTTCTTT
CASSPSRGRGTEAFF
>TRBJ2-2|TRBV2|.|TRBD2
TGTGCCAGCAGTTCCGGGACTAGCGGGGGCAACACCGGGGAGCTGTTTTTT
CASSSGTSGGNTGELFF
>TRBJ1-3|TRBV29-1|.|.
TGCAGCGTGTTACAGGGAGCCTCTGGAAACACCATATATTTT
CSVLQGASGNTIYF
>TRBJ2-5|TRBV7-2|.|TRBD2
TGTGCCAGCAGCCTCGGACTAGCTCGGGTCGAGACCCAGTACTTC
CASSLGLARVETQYF
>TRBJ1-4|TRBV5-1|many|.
TGCGCCAGCAGCTTAGCAGGCTCAACTAATGAAAAACTGTTTTTT
CASSLAGSTNEKLFF
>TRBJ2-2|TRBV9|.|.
TGTGCCAGCAGCCCCACCCGAGGGCCCGGGGAGCTGTTTTTT
CASSPTRGPGELFF
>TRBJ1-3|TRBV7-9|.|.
TGTGCCAGCAGCCCAAGGCTAGGGGGGGATCGAGACACCATATATTTT
CASSPRLGGDRDTIYF
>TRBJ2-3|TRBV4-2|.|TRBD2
TGTGCCAGCAGCCCTCTATCGACTAGCGGGGACAATTGGTTGGATACGCAGTATTTT
CASSPLSTSGDNWLDTQYF
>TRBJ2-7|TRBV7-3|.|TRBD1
TGTGCCAGCAGCCCCTCGGGACAGGGGTCCTACGAGCAGTACTTC
CASSPSGQGSYEQYF
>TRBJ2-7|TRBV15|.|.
TGTGCCACCAGCAAACCGGGACTCCCGGGAGAGCAGTACTTC
CATSKPGLPGEQYF
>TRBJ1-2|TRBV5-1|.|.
TGCGCCAGCAGCTTGGCCTTGGACAGTTCCGGCTACACCTTC
CASSLALDSSGYTF
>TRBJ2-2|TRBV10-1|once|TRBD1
TGCGCCAGCGGACAGGGGGATGGCGCCGGGGAGCTGTTTTTT
CASGQGDGAGELFF
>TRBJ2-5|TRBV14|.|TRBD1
TGTGCCAGCAGCCATGCCACAGGGGAAGAGACCCAGTACTTC
CASSHATGEETQYF
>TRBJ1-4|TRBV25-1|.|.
TGTGCCAGCAGTCCCAGCGCGGGGGCAGCAAATGAAAAACTGTTTTTT
CASSPSAGAANEKLFF
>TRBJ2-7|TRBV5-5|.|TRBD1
TGTGCCAGCAGCTTGAGATGGACAGGGACGAACGAGCAGTACTTC
CASSLRWTGTNEQYF
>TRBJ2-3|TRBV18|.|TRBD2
TGTGCCAGCTCACCACGGCGGGGGGGCACAGATACGCAGTATTTT
CASSPRRGGTDTQYF
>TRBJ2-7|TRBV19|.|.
TGTGCCAGTAGTCTCCGTAGGGAGGACGAGCAGTACTTC
CASSLRREDEQYF